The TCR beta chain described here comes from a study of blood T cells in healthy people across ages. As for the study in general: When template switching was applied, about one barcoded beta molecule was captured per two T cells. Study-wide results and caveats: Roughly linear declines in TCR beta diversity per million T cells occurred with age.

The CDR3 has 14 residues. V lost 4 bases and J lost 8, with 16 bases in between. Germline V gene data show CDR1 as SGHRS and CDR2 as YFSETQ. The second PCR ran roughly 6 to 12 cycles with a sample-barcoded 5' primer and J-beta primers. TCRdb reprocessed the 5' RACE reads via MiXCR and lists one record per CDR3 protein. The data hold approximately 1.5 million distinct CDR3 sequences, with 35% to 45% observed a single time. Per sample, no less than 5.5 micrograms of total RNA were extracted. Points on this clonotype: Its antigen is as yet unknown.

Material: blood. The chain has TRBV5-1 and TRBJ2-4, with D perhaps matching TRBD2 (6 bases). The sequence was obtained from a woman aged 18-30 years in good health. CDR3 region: CASSTGASEDIQYF. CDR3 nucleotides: TGCGCCAGCAGCACGGGAGCATCCGAGGACATTCAGTACTTC.